This record covers a single TCR beta chain. The sample originates from a study of shared clonotypes between healthy human individuals. The unsorted samples had 100 million or so PBMCs used for genomic DNA. Germline V lookup: CDR1 SGHNT, CDR2 YYREEE (reference sequence). CDR3 length equals 15 residues. Deletions cut 3 bases from V and 9 bases from J, with 19 bases between. TCRdb keeps only in-frame clones here, not all; method: immunoSEQ multiplex PCR. The table records 400,000 to 500,000 clones, 79% of them present only once. This clonotype originated in a woman aged 40 to 49 in good health. Some clones in this sample may be carry-over from other donors' samples. The specimen was PBMCs. The chain combines TRBV5-4 with TRBJ2-1, with a weak D call TRBD2 (9 bases). CDR3 DNA: TGTGCCAGCAGCTGGTGGGACAGGCGGGAGGGTGAGCAGTTCTTC. As protein: CASSWWDRREGEQFF. Full variable domain (rest looked up from reference TRBV5-4 and TRBJ2-1): ETGVTQSPTHLIKTRGQQVTLRCSSQSGHNTVSWYQQALGQGPQFIFQYYREEENGRGNFPPRFSGLQFPNYSSELNVNALELDDSALYLCASSWWDRREGEQFFGPGTRLTVL.